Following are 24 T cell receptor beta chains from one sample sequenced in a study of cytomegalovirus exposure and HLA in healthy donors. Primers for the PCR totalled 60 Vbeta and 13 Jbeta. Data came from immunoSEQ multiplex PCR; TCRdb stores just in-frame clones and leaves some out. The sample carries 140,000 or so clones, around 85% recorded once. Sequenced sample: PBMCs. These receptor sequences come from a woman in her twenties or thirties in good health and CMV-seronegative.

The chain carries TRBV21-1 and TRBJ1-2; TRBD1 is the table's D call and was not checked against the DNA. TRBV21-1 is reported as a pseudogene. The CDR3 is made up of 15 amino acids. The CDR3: CASSKEWGQVKGYTF. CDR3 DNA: TGTGCCAGCAGCAAAGAGTGGGGACAGGTTAAAGGCTACACCTTC.

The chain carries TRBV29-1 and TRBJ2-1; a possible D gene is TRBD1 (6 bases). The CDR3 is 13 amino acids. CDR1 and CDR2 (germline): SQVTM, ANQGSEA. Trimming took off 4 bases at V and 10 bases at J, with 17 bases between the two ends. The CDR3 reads CSVVWGTSFEQFF. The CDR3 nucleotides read TGCAGCGTTGTATGGGGGACATCCTTCGAGCAGTTCTTC.

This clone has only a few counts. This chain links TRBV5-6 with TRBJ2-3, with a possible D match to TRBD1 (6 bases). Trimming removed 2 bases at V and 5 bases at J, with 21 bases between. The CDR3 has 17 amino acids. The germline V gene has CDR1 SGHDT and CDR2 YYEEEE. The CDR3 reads CASSFRQWAGAKDTQYF. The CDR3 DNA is TGTGCCAGCAGCTTCCGACAGTGGGCAGGGGCAAAAGATACGCAGTATTTT.

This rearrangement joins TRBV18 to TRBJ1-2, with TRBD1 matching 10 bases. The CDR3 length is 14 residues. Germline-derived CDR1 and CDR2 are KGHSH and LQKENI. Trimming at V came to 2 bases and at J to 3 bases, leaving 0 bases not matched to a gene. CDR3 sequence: CASSPGTGDYGYTF. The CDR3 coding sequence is TGTGCCAGCTCACCAGGGACAGGGGACTATGGCTACACCTTC. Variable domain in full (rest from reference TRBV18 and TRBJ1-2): NAGVMQNPRHLVRRRGQEARLRCSPMKGHSHVYWYRQLPEEGLKFMVYLQKENIIDESGMPKERFSAEFPKEGPSILRIQQVVRGDSAAYFCASSPGTGDYGYTFGSGTRLTVV.

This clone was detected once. The CDR3 is CASSEVGRAKTQYF. The CDR3 DNA follows: TGTGCCAGCAGTGAAGTGGGGAGGGCGAAGACCCAGTACTTC. The J gene is TRBJ2-5, the V gene TRBV6-1, with 7 bases lining up with TRBD2. The CDR3 runs to 14 residues. J gave up 6 bases and V 1 base, and 5 bases lay outside the gene matches. Per germline, CDR1 MNHNS and CDR2 SASEGT.

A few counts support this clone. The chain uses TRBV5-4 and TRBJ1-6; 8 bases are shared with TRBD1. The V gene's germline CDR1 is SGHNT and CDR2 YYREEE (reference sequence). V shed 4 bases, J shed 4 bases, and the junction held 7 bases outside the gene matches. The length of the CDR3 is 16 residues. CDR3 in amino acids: CASSTTGAGYNSPLHF. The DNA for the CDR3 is TGTGCCAGCAGCACGACAGGGGCCGGGTATAATTCACCCCTCCACTTT.

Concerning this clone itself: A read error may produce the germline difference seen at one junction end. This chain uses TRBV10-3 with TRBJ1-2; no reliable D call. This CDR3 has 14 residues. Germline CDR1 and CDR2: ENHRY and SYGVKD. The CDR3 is CASSYSPTNYGYTF. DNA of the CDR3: TGTGCCAGCAGTTACTCGCCAACTAACTATGGCTACACCTTC.

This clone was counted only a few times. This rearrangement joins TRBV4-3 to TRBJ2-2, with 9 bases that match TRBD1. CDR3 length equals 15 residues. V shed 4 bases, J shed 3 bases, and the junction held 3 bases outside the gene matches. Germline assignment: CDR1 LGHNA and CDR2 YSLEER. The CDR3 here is CASSPGQGYTGELFF. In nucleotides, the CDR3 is TGCGCCAGCAGCCCGGGACAGGGATACACCGGGGAGCTGTTTTTT.

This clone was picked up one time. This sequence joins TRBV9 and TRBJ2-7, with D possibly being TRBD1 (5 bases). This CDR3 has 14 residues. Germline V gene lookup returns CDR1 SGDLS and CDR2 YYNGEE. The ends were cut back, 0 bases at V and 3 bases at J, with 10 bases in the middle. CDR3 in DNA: TGTGCCAGCAGCGTAGATCAGGGCCTCTACGAGCAGTACTTC. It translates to CASSVDQGLYEQYF.

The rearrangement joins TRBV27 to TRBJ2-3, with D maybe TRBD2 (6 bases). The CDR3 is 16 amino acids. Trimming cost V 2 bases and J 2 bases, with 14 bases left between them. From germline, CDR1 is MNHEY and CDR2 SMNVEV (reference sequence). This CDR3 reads CASSLGGFPYTDTQYF. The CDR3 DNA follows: TGTGCCAGCAGTTTAGGGGGGTTCCCTTACACAGATACGCAGTATTTT.

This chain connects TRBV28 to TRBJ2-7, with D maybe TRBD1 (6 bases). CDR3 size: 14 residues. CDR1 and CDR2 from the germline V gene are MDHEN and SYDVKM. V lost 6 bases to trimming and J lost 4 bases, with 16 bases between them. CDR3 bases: TGTGCCAGCAGGGGAGACAGGAGACCTTACGAGCAGTACTTC. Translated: CASRGDRRPYEQYF.

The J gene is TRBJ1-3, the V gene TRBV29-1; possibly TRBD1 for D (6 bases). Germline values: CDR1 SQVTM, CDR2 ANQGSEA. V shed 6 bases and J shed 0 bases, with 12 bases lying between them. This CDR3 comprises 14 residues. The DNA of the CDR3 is TGCAGCGTATCCGGACAGCCCTCTGGAAACACCATATATTTT. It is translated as CSVSGQPSGNTIYF.

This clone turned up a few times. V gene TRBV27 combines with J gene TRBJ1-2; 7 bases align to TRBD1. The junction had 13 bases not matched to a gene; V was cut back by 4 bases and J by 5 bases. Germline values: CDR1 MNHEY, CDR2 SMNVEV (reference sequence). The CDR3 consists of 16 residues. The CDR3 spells CASSSSLQQGSYGYTF. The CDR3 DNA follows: TGTGCCAGCAGTTCATCCCTACAACAGGGGTCGTATGGCTACACCTTC.

The chain's CDR3 is CASSPRDRVFYEQYF. The CDR3, as DNA: TGTGCCAGCTCACCCCGGGACAGGGTCTTCTACGAGCAGTACTTC. The J gene is TRBJ2-7, the V gene TRBV18; the match to TRBD1 covers 9 bases. There are 15 residues in the CDR3. The junction had 6 bases not matched to a gene; V was cut back by 3 bases and J by 3 bases. Germline V gene data show CDR1 as KGHSH and CDR2 as LQKENI.

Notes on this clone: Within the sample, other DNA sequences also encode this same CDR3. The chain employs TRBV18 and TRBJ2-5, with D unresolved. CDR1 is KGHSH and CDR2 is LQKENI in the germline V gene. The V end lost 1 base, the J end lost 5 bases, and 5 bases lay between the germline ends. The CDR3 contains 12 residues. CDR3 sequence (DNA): TGTGCCAGCTCACCACTCCGGGAGACCCAGTACTTC. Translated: CASSPLRETQYF. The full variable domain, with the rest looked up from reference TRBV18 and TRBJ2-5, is NAGVMQNPRHLVRRRGQEARLRCSPMKGHSHVYWYRQLPEEGLKFMVYLQKENIIDESGMPKERFSAEFPKEGPSILRIQQVVRGDSAAYFCASSPLRETQYFGPGTRLLVL.

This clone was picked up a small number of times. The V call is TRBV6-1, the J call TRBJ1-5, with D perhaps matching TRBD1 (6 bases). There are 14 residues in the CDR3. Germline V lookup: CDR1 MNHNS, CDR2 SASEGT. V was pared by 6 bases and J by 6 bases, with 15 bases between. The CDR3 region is CASRNSGEGQPQHF. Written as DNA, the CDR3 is TGTGCCAGCAGAAATTCAGGGGAGGGTCAGCCCCAGCATTTT.

The CDR3 region is CASSLGSVSPLHF. The CDR3 coding sequence is TGTGCCAGCAGCTTAGGTTCAGTTTCACCCCTCCACTTT. The chain recombines TRBV7-8 with TRBJ1-6; D is uncertain. CDR3 length equals 13 residues. Trimming pared 1 base from V and 9 bases from J, leaving 7 bases between. Germline CDR1 reads SGHVS; CDR2 reads FQNEAQ.

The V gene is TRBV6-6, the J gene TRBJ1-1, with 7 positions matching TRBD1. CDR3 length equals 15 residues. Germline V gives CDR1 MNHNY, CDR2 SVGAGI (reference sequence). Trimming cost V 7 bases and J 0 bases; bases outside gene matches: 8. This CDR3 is CASTDRANLNTEAFF. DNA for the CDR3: TGTGCCAGCACAGACAGGGCCAACCTGAACACTGAAGCTTTCTTT.

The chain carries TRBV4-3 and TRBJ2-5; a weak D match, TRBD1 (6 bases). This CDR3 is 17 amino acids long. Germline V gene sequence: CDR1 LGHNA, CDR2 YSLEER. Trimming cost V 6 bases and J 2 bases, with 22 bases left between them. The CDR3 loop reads CASSPFYSQGTQETQYF. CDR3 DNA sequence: TGCGCCAGCAGTCCCTTTTACTCACAGGGAACTCAAGAGACCCAGTACTTC.

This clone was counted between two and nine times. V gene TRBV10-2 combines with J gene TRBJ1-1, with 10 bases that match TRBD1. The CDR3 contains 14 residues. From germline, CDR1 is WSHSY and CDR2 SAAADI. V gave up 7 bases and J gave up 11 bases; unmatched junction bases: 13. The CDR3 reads CASKETGTGATAFF. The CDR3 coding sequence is TGCGCCAGCAAGGAGACCGGGACAGGGGCTACGGCTTTCTTT.

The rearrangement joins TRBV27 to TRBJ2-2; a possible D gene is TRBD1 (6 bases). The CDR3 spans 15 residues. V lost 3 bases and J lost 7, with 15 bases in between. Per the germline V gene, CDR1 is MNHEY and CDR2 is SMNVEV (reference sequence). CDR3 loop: CASSFPNRAGGELFF. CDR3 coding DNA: TGTGCCAGCAGTTTCCCGAACAGGGCGGGCGGGGAGCTGTTTTTT.

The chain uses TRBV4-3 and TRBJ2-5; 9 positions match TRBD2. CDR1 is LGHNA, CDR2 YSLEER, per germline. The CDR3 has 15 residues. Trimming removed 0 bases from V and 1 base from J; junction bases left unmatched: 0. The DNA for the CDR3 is TGCGCCAGCAGCCAAGAGCGGGGGGGCCAAGAGACCCAGTACTTC. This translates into CASSQERGGQETQYF.

The CDR3 nucleotides are TGTGCCAGCAGCTCCCGGGACAGGGACTTCTATGGCTACACCTTC. It codes for CASSSRDRDFYGYTF. The V gene is TRBV5-5, the J gene TRBJ1-2; TRBD1 matches 9 bases. Losses at the gene ends were 3 bases for V and 4 bases for J; bases not matched to a gene: 7. There are 15 residues in the CDR3. The germline CDR1 and CDR2 sequences are SGHKS and YYEKEE (reference sequence). The variable domain in full, completed from reference TRBV5-5 and TRBJ1-2, reads DAGVTQSPTHLIKTRGQQVTLRCSPISGHKSVSWYQQVLGQGPQFIFQYYEKEERGRGNFPDRFSARQFPNYSSELNVNALLLGDSALYLCASSSRDRDFYGYTFGSGTRLTVV.

DNA for the CDR3: TGTGCCAGCAGCTTATTTGCGGGGGGGGCTGGGGAGCAGTACTTC. Its translation is CASSLFAGGAGEQYF. This chain joins TRBV7-9 and TRBJ2-7; 9 bases fit TRBD2. The length of the CDR3 is 15 residues. Germline CDR1 is SEHNR and CDR2 is FQNEAQ (reference sequence). The J segment lost 7 bases and the V segment lost 2 bases, leaving 9 bases of the junction unmatched.